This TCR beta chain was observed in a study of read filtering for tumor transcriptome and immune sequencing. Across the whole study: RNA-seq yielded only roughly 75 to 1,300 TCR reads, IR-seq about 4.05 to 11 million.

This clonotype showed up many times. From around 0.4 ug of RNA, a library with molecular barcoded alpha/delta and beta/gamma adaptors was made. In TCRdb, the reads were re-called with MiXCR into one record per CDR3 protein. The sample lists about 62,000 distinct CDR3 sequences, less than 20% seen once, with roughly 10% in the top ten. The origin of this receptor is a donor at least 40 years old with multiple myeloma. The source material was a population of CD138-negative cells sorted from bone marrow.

The CDR3 reads CASSLAGEGPNTEAFF. The CDR3 bases are TGTGCCAGCAGTTTGGCGGGGGAAGGACCGAACACTGAAGCTTTCTTT. The J gene is TRBJ1-1, the V gene TRBV6-5; possible D gene TRBD1, 5 bases. The CDR3 sequence is 16 residues long. V dropped 4 bases and J dropped 1 base, with 16 bases sitting between them. Germline V gene sequence: CDR1 MNHEY, CDR2 SVGAGI.